Below are 8 T cell receptor beta chains sequenced from a single sample in a study of blood T cell repertoires in COVID-19. Repertoires were generated with immunoSEQ multiplex PCR, while TCRdb's copy carries only in-frame clones and drops some. Found here are some 320,000 clones, roughly nine tenths of them singletons; the top ten hold roughly 3.9%. The source material was PBMCs or T cells enriched from blood (not recorded which). The receptors stem from a woman aged 25 to 45 who had been exposed to COVID-19.

This clone appeared a single time. This chain uses TRBV19 with TRBJ2-1, with TRBD2 as a possible D gene (6 bases). Trimming removed 2 bases from V and 6 bases from J, with 14 bases in between. The CDR3 consists of 15 residues. The germline gives CDR1 LNHDA, CDR2 SQIVND (reference sequence). The CDR3 sequence: CASSIMPGVTNEQFF. The CDR3, as DNA: TGTGCCAGTAGTATAATGCCGGGGGTGACCAATGAGCAGTTCTTC. Using reference TRBV19 and TRBJ2-1 for the parts outside the CDR3, the full variable domain is DGGITQSPKYLFRKEGQNVTLSCEQNLNHDAMYWYRQDPGQGLRLIYYSQIVNDFQKGDIAEGYSVSREKKESFPLTVTSAQKNPTAFYLCASSIMPGVTNEQFFGPGTRLTVL.

For this clone: Mismatch with germline at one junction end may stem from a read error. The same CDR3 also results from other DNA sequences found in this sample. The chain has TRBV24-1 and TRBJ2-5, with 8 bases fitting TRBD1. CDR1 is KGHDR and CDR2 is SFDVKD in the germline V gene. This CDR3 region has 15 residues. This chain's CDR3 is CATSDPGQGGETQYF. As DNA, the CDR3 is TGTGCCACCAGTGATCCCGGACAGGGTGGAGAGACCCAATACTTC.

The CDR3 reads CASRRGGGSSYNEQFF. CDR3 bases: TGTGCCAGCAGACGAGGTGGGGGGAGCTCCTACAATGAGCAGTTCTTC. The chain carries TRBV7-2 and TRBJ2-1; tentative D call: TRBD2 (6 bases). This CDR3 is 16 amino acids long. The V gene's germline CDR1 is SGHTA and CDR2 FQGNSA. V was trimmed by 6 bases and J by 0 bases, leaving 15 bases between them.

The rearrangement joins TRBV9 to TRBJ2-7, with 8 bases matching TRBD1. Germline loops: CDR1 SGDLS, CDR2 YYNGEE. The V segment lost 4 bases and the J segment 2 bases; nucleotides outside the gene matches: 8. The CDR3 spans 15 residues. The CDR3 DNA sequence: TGTGCCAGCAGCCTCGGACAGGGTGGACCCTACGAGCAGTACTTC. This gives the protein CASSLGQGGPYEQYF.

This chain joins TRBV15 and TRBJ2-7; TRBD1 agrees at 7 bases. CDR1 is LNHNV, CDR2 YYDKDF, per germline (reference sequence). The CDR3 runs 15 residues. Unmatched junction bases numbered 4, after V lost 0 bases and J lost 2 bases. For the CDR3, the DNA is TGTGCCACCAGCAGAGACCCGGGACAGACCTACGAGCAGTACTTC. Protein: CATSRDPGQTYEQYF.

V is TRBV18 and J is TRBJ1-2, with 7 bases aligning to TRBD1. Germline-derived CDR1 and CDR2 are KGHSH and LQKENI. Losses at the gene ends were 2 bases for V and 6 bases for J; bases not matched to a gene: 3. The length of the CDR3 is 13 residues. Here the CDR3 reads CASSPETGNGYTF. The CDR3 bases are TGTGCCAGCTCACCAGAGACAGGGAATGGCTACACCTTC.

This clone has just one count. The rearrangement uses TRBV6-5 and TRBJ1-1, with 7 positions matching TRBD1. This CDR3 contains 13 residues. Looked up from germline, CDR1 is MNHEY and CDR2 is SVGAGI. V was pared by 6 bases and J by 4 bases, with 5 bases of the junction left unmatched. The CDR3: CASRHTGVTEAFF. The CDR3 DNA reads as TGTGCCAGCAGGCACACAGGGGTCACTGAAGCTTTCTTT.

The V call is TRBV9, the J call TRBJ1-3, with 8 positions matching TRBD1. CDR1 is SGDLS and CDR2 is YYNGEE in the germline V gene. Unmatched junction bases numbered 5, after V lost 3 bases and J lost 0 bases. CDR3 length: 16 amino acids. The CDR3, as DNA: TGTGCCAGCAGCGCGCAGGGGGCCTTCTCTGGAAACACCATATATTTT. It translates to CASSAQGAFSGNTIYF.